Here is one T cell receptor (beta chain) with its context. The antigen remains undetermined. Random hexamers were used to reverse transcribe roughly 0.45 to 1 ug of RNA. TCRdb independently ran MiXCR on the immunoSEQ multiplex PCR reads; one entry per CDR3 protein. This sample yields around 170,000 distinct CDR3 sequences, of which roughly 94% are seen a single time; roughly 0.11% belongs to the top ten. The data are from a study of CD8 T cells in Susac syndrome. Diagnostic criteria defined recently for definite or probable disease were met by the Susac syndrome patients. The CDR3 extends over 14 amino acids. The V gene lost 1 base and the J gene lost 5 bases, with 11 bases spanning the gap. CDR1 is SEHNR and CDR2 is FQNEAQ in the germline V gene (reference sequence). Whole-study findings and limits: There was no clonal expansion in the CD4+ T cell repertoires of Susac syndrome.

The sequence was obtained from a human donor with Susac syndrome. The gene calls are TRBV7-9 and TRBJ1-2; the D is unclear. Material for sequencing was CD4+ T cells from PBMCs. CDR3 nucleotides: TGTGCCAGCAGCTTAGAGGGTGGAACGTATGGCTACACCTTC. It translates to CASSLEGGTYGYTF. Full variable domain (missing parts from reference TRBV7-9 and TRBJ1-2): DTGVSQNPRHKITKRGQNVTFRCDPISEHNRLYWYRQTLGQGPEFLTYFQNEAQLEKSRLLSDRFSAERPKGSFSTLEIQRTEQGDSAMYLCASSLEGGTYGYTFGSGTRLTVV.